A selection of T cell receptor beta chains follows, all from one sample in a study of cytomegalovirus exposure and HLA in healthy donors. The method was immunoSEQ multiplex PCR; TCRdb's version includes in-frame clones alone and lacks a portion of them. The repertoire holds some 150,000 clones, with around 88% as singletons. Sequenced input: PBMCs. These receptors were taken from a man younger than 30 in good health and CMV-seropositive. Both conserved end residues are part of each CDR3. Each record gives: J gene, clone size, V gene, CDR3 protein. Where a row states a size, it is once, few, many or the class of an expanded clone; other rows omit it.

>TRBJ2-7|.|TRBV5-8
CASLPPGHQTPISYEQYF
>TRBJ2-5|.|TRBV18
CASSAIGLAGGLIQETQYF
>TRBJ2-7|.|TRBV19
CASSRKTTGDTYEQYF
>TRBJ1-1|.|TRBV4-1
CASSLTGQNTEAFF
>TRBJ2-3|.|TRBV19
CASTVGGTDTQYF
>TRBJ1-3|.|TRBV9
CASSVAGLRNTIYF
>TRBJ2-3|.|TRBV2
CASDPLAGLTDTQYF
>TRBJ2-1|.|TRBV6-5
CASSDREFSNEQFF
>TRBJ2-1|.|TRBV15
CATSREAGPSGRGYNEQFF
>TRBJ2-7|.|TRBV29-1
CSVDGGVGGDEQYF
>TRBJ1-6|.|TRBV18
CASSPLGQGRNSPLHF
>TRBJ2-7|.|TRBV21-1
CDGQGRYEQYF
>TRBJ2-5|.|TRBV7-2
CASSLAGTGVLGPETQYF
>TRBJ2-7|.|TRBV27
CASSPAGNEQYF
>TRBJ1-1|.|TRBV19
CASSGGTAKAFF
>TRBJ2-7|.|TRBV6-5
CASSYRQGYEQYF
>TRBJ2-6|once|TRBV7-2
CASSLGAGANSGANVLTF
>TRBJ1-2|few|TRBV27
CASSLSQGSWGYGYTF
>TRBJ2-2|.|TRBV6-1
CASSEISGFGELFF
>TRBJ2-5|.|TRBV2
CASSDQGPPQETQYF
>TRBJ2-1|.|TRBV5-4
CASSLGADSYNEQFF
>TRBJ2-7|.|TRBV7-6
CASSARRVAKQYF
>TRBJ2-2|few|TRBV11-1
CASSRGQGNSANTGELFF
>TRBJ2-7|.|TRBV5-1
CASSLPGTGGKAYEQYF
>TRBJ1-2|once|TRBV5-8
CASSTGQANYGYTF
>TRBJ1-3|.|TRBV6-1
CASSAGGPRNTIYF
>TRBJ2-3|.|TRBV7-2
CASSDYLDTQYF
>TRBJ2-2|.|TRBV7-2
CASSPLAGRLPGELFF
>TRBJ2-2|.|TRBV7-3
CASSPNRGDTGELFF
>TRBJ2-1|.|TRBV6-4
CASSPGTSGSDEQFF
>TRBJ1-2|.|TRBV15
CATSRGGSYGYTF
>TRBJ1-1|.|TRBV7-2
CASSLTGTEAFF
>TRBJ2-5|once|TRBV27
CASSPATRGETQYF
>TRBJ2-5|.|TRBV7-2
CASSHQRGKETQYF
>TRBJ2-7|.|TRBV18
CASSLLAGESREQYF
>TRBJ2-5|few|TRBV10-3
CAISEGDRVQETQYF
>TRBJ1-2|.|TRBV6-5
CASSYRQGTYGYTF
>TRBJ2-5|.|TRBV7-7
CASSLVPRVFGGLAGKETQYF
>TRBJ1-5|.|TRBV27
CASSLGQGANQPQHF
>TRBJ2-1|once|TRBV9
CASSFSQGDDEQFF
>TRBJ1-3|.|TRBV11-3
CASSLRSTFGNTIYF
>TRBJ1-1|.|TRBV6-5
CASSYGGGGAEAFF
>TRBJ2-7|.|TRBV6-5
CASSYFFRSYEQYF
>TRBJ1-4|.|TRBV4-3
CASSHLVDGTLGGEANEKLFF
>TRBJ2-2|.|TRBV6-5
CASRRQGNTGELFF
>TRBJ2-7|.|TRBV5-1
CASSLSGSGYEQYF
>TRBJ2-7|.|TRBV2
CASSSRTGIYEQYF
>TRBJ2-3|.|TRBV11-2
CASSSRGRAGPTDTQYF